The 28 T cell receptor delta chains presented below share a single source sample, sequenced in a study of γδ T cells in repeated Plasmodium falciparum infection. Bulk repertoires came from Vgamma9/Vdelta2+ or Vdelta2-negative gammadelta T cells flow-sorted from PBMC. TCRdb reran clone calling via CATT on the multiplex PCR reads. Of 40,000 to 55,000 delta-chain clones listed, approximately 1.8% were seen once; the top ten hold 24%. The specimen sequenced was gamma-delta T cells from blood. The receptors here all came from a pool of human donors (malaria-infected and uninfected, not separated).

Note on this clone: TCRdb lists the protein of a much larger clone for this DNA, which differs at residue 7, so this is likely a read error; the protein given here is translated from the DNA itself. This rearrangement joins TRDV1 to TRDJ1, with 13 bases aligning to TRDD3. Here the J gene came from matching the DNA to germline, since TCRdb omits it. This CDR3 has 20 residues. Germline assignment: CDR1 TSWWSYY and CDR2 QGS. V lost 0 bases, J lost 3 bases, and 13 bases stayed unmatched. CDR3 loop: CALGELRPYWGIRGADKLIF. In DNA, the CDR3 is TGTGCTCTTGGGGAACTTAGACCCTACTGGGGGATACGGGGGGCCGATAAACTCATCTTT.

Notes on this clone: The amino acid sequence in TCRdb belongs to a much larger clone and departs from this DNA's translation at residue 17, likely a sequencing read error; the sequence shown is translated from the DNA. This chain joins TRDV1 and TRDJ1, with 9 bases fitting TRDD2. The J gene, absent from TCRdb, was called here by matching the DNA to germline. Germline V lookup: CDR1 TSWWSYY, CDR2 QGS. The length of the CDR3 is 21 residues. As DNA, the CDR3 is TGTGCTCTTGGGGAACTCCCCTCCTTCCTACCCTGGGGACTGTACACCGGTAAACTCATCTTT. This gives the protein CALGELPSFLPWGLYTGKLIF.

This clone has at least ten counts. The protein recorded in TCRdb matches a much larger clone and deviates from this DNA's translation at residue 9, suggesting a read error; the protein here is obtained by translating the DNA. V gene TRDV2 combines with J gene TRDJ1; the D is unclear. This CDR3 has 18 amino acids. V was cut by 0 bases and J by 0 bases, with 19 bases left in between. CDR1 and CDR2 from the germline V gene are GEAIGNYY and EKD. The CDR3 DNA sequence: TGTGCCTGTGACACCCTAAGTACTAGGGAACAGTACACCGATAAACTCATCTTT. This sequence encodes CACDTLSTREQYTDKLIF.

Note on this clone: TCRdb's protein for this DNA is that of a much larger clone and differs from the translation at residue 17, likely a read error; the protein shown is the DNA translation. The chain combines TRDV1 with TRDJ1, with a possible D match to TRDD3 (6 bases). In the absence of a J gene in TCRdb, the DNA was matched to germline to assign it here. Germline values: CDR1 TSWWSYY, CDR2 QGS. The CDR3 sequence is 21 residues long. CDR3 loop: CALGEPRLATFGYFYTEKLIF. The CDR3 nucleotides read TGTGCTCTTGGGGAACCCCGCTTGGCTACGTTTGGATACTTCTACACCGAGAAACTCATCTTT.

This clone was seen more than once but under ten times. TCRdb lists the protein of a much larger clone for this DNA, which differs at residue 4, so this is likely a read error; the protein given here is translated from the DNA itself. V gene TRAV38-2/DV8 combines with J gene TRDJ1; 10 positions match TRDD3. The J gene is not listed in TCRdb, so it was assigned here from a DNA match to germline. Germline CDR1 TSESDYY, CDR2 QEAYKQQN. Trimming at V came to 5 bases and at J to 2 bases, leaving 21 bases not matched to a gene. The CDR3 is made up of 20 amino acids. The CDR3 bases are TGTGCTTATAGAGGGCCCCGCTACTGGGGGATCCTTCCCGATACCGATAAACTCATCTTT. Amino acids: CAYRGPRYWGILPDTDKLIF.

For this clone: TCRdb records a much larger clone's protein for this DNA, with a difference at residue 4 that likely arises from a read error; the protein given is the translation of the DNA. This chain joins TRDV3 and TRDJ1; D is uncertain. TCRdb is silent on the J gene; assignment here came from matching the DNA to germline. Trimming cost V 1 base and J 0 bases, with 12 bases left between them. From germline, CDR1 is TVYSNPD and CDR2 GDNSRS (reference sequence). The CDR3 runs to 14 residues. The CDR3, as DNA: TGTGCCTTTATGTATCCCCAATACACCGATAAACTCATCTTT. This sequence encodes CAFMYPQYTDKLIF. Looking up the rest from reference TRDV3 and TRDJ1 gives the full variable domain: CDKVTQSSPDQTVASGSEVVLLCTYDTVYSNPDLFWYRIRPDYSFQFVFYGDNSRSEGADFTQGRFSVKHILTQKAFHLVISPVRTEDSATYYCAFMYPQYTDKLIFGKGTRVTVEP.

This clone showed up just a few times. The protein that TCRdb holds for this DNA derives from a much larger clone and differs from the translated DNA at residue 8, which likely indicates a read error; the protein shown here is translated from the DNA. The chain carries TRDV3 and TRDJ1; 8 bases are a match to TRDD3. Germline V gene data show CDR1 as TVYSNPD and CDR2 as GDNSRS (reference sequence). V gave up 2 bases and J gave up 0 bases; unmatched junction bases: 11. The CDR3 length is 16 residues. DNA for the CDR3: TGTGCCTTTCCGTACTGGGGGGTAATTAACACCGATAAACTCATCTTT. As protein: CAFPYWGVINTDKLIF.

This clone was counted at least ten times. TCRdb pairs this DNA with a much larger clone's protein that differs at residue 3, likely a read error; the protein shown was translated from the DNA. This CDR3 reads CARDILLGVPGPWDTRQMFF. CDR3 nucleotides: TGTGCCCGTGACATTTTACTGGGGGTCCCTGGGCCCTGGGACACCCGACAGATGTTTTTC. The chain combines TRDV2 with TRDJ3; 8 nucleotides match TRDD3. As TCRdb names no J gene, one was assigned here on the basis of a DNA match to germline. The CDR3 sequence is 20 residues long. Per the germline V gene, CDR1 is GEAIGNYY and CDR2 is EKD.

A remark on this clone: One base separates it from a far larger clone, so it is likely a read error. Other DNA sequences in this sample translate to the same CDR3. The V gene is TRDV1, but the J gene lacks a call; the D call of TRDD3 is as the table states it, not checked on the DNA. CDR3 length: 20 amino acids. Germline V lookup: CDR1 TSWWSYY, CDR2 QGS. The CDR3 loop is CALGESSYVWGIPGGDKLIF. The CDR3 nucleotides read TGTGCTCTTGGGGAATCCTCCTACGTCTGGGGGATACCGGGAGGCGATAAACTCATTTTT.

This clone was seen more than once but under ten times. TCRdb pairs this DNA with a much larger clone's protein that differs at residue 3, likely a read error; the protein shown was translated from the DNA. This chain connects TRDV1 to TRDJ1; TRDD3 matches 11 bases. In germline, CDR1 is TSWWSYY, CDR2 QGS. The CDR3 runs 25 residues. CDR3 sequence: CAPGERLRFLRPSRWGIRGTDKLIF. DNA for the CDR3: TGTGCTCCTGGGGAACGTTTAAGGTTCCTACGACCCTCGAGGTGGGGGATACGCGGCACCGATAAACTCATCTTT.

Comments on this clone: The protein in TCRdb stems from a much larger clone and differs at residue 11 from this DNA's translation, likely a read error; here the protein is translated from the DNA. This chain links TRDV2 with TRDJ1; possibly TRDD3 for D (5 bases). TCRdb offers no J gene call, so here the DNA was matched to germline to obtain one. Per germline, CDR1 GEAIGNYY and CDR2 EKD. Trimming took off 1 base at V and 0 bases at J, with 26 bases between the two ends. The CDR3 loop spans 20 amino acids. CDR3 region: CACDTHPRMLVDRYTDKLIF. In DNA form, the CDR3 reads TGTGCCTGTGACACGCATCCCCGAATGCTGGTGGATAGGTACACCGATAAACTCATCTTT.

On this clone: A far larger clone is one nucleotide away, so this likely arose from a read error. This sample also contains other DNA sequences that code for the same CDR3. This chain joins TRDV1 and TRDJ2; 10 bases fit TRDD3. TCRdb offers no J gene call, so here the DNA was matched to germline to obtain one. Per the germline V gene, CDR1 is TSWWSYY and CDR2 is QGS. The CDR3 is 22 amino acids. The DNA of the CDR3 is TGTGCTCTCGGGGAAGGGCGACTCCCTTGGGGGGATACGCATTCTTTGACAGCACAACTCTTCTTT. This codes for CALGEGRLPWGDTHSLTAQLFF.

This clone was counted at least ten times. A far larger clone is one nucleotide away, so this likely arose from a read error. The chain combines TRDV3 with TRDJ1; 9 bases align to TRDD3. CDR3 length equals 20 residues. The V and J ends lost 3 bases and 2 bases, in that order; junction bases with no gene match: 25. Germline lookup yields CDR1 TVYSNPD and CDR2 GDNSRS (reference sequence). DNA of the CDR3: TGTGCCTTCCAGGAGGCCTTCCTGTACTGGGGGACTCACCTAACCGATAAACTCATCTTT. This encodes CAFQEAFLYWGTHLTDKLIF.

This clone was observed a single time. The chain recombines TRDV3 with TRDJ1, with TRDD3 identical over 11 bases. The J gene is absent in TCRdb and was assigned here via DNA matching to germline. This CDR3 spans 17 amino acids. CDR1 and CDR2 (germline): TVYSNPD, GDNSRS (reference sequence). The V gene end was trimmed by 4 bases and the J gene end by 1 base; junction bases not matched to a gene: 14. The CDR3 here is CASPGWGILGTTDKLIF. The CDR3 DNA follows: TGTGCCTCCCCCGGCTGGGGGATACTGGGGACCACCGATAAACTCATCTTT.

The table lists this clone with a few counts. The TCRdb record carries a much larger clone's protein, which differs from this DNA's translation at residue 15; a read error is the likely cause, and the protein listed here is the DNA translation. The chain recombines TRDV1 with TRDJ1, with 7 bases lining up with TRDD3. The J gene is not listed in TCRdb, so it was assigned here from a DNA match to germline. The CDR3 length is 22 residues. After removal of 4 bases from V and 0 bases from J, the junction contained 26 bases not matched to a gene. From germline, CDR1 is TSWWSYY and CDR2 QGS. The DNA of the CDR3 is TGTGCTCTTGGGGGGACGTTTAAGGTTGCGCCGGTCTGGGGGGTTTACACCGATAAACTCATCTTT. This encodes CALGGTFKVAPVWGVYTDKLIF.

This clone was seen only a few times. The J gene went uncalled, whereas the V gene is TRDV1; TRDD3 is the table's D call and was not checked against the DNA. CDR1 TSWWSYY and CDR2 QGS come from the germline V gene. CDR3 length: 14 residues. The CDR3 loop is CALGERPPRWGIYF. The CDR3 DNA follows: TGTGCTCTTGGGGAACGACCCCCCCGCTGGGGGATATATTTC.

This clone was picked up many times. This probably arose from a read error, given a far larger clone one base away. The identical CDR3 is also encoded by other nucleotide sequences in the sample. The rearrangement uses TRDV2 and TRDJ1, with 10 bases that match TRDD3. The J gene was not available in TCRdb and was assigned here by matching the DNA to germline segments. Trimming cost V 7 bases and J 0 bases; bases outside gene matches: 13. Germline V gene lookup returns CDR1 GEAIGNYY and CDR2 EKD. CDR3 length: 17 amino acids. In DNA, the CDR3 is TGTGCCTGCGACTCCCTCAGTACTGGGGGATACACCGATAAACTCATCTTT. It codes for CACDSLSTGGYTDKLIF.

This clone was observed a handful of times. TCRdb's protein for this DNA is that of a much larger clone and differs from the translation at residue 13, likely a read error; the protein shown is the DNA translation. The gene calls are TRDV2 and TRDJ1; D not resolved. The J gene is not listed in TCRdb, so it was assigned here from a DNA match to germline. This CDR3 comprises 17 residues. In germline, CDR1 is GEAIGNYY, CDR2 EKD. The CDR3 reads CACDTVDKGTHTEKLIF. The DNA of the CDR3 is TGTGCCTGTGACACCGTCGATAAAGGTACACACACCGAGAAACTCATCTTT.

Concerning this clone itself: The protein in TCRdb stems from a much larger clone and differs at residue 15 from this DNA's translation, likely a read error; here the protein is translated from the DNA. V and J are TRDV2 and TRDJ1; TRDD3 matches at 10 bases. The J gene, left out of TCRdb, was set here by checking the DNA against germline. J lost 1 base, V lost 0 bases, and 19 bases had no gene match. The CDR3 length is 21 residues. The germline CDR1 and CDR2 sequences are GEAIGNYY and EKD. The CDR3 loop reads CACDTIGHTGGSSHVTDKLIF. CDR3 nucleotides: TGTGCCTGTGACACCATCGGGCATACTGGGGGATCCTCCCACGTCACCGATAAACTCATCTTT.

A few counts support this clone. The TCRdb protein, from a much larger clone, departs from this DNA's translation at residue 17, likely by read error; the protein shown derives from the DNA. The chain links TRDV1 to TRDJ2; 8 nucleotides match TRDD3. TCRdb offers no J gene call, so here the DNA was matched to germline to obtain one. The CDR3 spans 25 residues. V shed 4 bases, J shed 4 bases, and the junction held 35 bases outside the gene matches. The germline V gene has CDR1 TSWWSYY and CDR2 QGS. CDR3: CALGATSFTSTPLYWGVQGTAQLFF. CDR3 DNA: TGTGCTCTTGGGGCCACGTCCTTTACCTCTACACCTTTGTACTGGGGGGTACAGGGGACAGCACAACTCTTCTTT.

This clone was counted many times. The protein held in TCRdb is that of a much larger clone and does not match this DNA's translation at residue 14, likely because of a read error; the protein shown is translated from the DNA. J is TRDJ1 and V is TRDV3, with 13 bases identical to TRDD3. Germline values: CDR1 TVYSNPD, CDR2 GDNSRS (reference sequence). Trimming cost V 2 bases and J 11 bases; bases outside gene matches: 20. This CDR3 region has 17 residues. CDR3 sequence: CAFHRYWGIRPNRGLIF. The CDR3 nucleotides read TGTGCCTTTCACCGGTACTGGGGGATACGTCCAAATAGGGGGCTCATCTTT.

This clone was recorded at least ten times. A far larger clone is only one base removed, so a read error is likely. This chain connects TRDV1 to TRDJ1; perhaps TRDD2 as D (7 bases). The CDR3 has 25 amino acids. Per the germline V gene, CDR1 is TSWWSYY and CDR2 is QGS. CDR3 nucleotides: TGTGCTCTTGGGGAACCTCATTTCCTACGGGGTTCGTTACGCTGGGGAGCCTCCTACACCGATAAACTCACCTTT. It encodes CALGEPHFLRGSLRWGASYTDKLTF.

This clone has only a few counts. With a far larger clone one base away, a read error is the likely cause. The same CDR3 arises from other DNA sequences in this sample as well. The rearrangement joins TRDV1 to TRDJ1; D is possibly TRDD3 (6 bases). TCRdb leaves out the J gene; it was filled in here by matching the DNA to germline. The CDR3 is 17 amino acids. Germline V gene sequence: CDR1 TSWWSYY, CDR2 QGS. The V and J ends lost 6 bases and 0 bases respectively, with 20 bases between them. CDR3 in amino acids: CALGPPGDLPYTDKLIF. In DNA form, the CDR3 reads TGTGCTCTTGGCCCCCCGGGGGACCTACCGTACACCGATAAACTCATCTTT.

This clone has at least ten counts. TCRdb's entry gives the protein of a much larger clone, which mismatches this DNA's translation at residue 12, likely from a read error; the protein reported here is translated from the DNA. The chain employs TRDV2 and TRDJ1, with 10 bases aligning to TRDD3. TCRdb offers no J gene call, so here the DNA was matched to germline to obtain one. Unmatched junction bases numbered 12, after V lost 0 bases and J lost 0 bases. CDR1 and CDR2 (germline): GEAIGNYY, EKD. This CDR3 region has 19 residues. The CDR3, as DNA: TGTGCCTGTGACACCGTAGGGGGGATACGCCGGTACCACACCGATAAACTCATCTTT. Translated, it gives CACDTVGGIRRYHTDKLIF.

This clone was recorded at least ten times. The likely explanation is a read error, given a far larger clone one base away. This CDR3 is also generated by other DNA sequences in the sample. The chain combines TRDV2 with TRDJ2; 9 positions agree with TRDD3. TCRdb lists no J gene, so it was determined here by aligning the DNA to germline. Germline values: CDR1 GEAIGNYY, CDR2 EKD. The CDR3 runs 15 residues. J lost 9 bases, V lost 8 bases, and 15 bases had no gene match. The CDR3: CAFTELGEPSSQLFF. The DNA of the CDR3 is TGTGCCTTTACCGAACTGGGGGAGCCTTCTTCACAACTCTTCTTT.

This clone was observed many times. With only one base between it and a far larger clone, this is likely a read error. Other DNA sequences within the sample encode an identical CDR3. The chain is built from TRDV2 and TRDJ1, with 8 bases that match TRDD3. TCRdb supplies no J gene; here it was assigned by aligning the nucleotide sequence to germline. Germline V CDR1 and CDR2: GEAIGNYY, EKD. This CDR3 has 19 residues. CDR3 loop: CACDTVGGIREEKTDKLIF. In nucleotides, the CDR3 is TGTGCCTGCGACACCGTAGGAGGGATACGCGAAGAGAAAACCGATAAACTCATCTTT.

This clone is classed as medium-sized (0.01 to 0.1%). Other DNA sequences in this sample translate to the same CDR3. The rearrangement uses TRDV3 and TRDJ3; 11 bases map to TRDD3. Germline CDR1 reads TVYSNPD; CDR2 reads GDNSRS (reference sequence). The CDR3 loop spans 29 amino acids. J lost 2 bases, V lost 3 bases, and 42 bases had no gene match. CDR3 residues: CAFPVPSYPRSANYWGIIVGAWDTRQMFF. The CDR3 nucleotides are TGTGCCTTCCCCGTGCCTTCCTACCCCAGATCCGCCAATTACTGGGGGATAATCGTCGGGGCCTGGGACACCCGACAGATGTTTTTC.

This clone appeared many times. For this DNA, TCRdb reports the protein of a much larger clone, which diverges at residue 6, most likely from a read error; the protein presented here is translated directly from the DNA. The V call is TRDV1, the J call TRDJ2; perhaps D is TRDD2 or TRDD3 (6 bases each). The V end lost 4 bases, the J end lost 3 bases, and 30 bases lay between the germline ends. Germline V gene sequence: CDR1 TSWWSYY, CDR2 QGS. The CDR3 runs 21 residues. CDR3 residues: CALGGQLLLFGGPKVTAQLFF. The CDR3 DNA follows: TGTGCTCTTGGGGGTCAACTCCTACTGTTTGGGGGGCCGAAGGTGACAGCACAACTCTTCTTT.